Listed below are T cell receptor beta chains from one sample, sequenced in a study of Ad26.COV2.S vaccination and SARS-CoV-2 variants. This table comes from immunoSEQ multiplex PCR, and its TCRdb copy is limited to in-frame clones, with some not included. The repertoire holds 440,000 or so clones, with 90% as singletons. Sequences were derived from peripheral blood, sampled in a trial of Ad26.COV2.S vaccine versus placebo. These receptors originate from a person between 18 and 60 years old who received the Ad26.COV2.S COVID-19 vaccine or a placebo. Both conserved end residues are trimmed from each CDR3.

TRBV7-9,ASSSQGSGEQF
TRBV7-3,ASSYTRSSYNEQF
TRBV7-8,ASSATDRAILAGVRDTQY
TRBV6-5,ASSYSGGITGELF
TRBV3-1/TRBV3-2,ASSHALGGGMTDTQY
TRBV28,ASRPTGRNTIY
TRBV6-6,ASSPTGSTQPQH
TRBV28,ASTTGSTPLH
TRBV9,ASSRGLSSYNEQF
TRBV7-8,ASSKSGTSSPLH
TRBV9,ASSPRSEPYNEQF
TRBV5-6,ASSYGRSLYEQY
TRBV6-5,ASGAQGLWEKLF
TRBV15,ATSSRDRGLFGELF
TRBV11-2,ASSREGGMSTGELF
TRBV5-5,ASSPQEGSSNTEAF
TRBV6-4,ASSVGGSTGELF
TRBV5-1,ASSFGLAGEGDTQY
TRBV4-2,ASSQVGLAGGEEDTQY
TRBV7-9,ASSLGGQGPTQPQH
TRBV27,ASSPTENYGYT
TRBV10-1,ASILLKDLRALHTGELF
TRBV15,ATGAGRAVDYEQY
TRBV19,ASSMMGQGHQPQH
TRBV3-1/TRBV3-2,ASSQGLAGGEQY
TRBV6-5,ASSLRTLNTEAF
TRBV6-4,ASSGGQGPSGANVLT
TRBV28,ASSRGGGYEQY
TRBV6-4,ASRQDPNSRFTEQF
TRBV27,ASSLVDSTEAF
TRBV19,ASSIVGGSGNTIY
TRBV3-1/TRBV3-2,ASSQSGTDTQY
TRBV6-5,ASRKRIGHDEQF
TRBV4-2,ASRESRGAVQPQH
TRBV30,AWSTGHYYGYT
TRBV3-1/TRBV3-2,ASSQDSGLVPSGELF
TRBV27,ASSLLTDRLIAGLYNEQF
TRBV3-1/TRBV3-2,ASSPTTGEETQY
TRBV7-9,ASSLAGTYEQY
TRBV28,ASSQDRDRAPNYGYT
TRBV18,ASSRGFGQPQH
TRBV4-2,ASSQGRLGTEIPYEQY
TRBV7-2,ASSRSRDPSYEQY
TRBV9,ASSVDGVSETQY
TRBV4-2,ASSQGSRTGELF
TRBV27,ASRDPLNTEAF
TRBV3-1/TRBV3-2,ASSPFMRLAGLGDKNIQY
TRBV6-5,ASRRLAAGTEAF
TRBV10-3,AISEQKVEQY
TRBV4-3,ASSQGTFGEQF